This TCR beta chain was captured in a study of CD8 T cells in Susac syndrome. Turning to the study itself: At the time of blood draw, patients with Susac syndrome were therapy-naive, receiving corticosteroids, or receiving intravenous immunoglobulin alone.

A quantity of roughly 0.5 to 1 ug RNA underwent reverse transcription using random hexamers. TCR beta CDR3 was amplified by immunoSEQ covering 54 Vbeta and 13 Jbeta. Using its own MiXCR run on the immunoSEQ multiplex PCR reads, TCRdb lists one record per CDR3 protein. Among approximately 210,000 distinct CDR3 sequences listed, about 94% were seen once. The CDR3 runs 13 residues. Germline CDR1 reads SQVTM; CDR2 reads ANQGSEA. Trimming removed 6 bases from V and 8 bases from J, with 17 bases in between. The patients with Susac syndrome satisfied recently defined diagnostic criteria for either definite or probable disease. TEMRA cells were enriched by FACS, while CD8+ and CD4+ T cells were obtained through a negative isolation that was performed magnetically.

This receptor was obtained from a human donor with Susac syndrome. This rearrangement joins TRBV29-1 to TRBJ2-1; perhaps TRBD1 as D (8 bases). Input material: CD4+ T cells from PBMCs. The CDR3 sequence is CSVAAGQVDEQFF. The CDR3, as DNA: TGCAGCGTCGCAGCGGGACAGGTGGATGAGCAGTTCTTC.